This T cell receptor (beta chain) comes out of a study of T cells in localized non-small cell lung cancer. This CDR3 has 13 amino acids. The ends were cut back, 9 bases at V and 2 bases at J, with 15 bases in the middle. The germline CDR1 and CDR2 sequences are SGHNT and YYREEE (reference sequence). TCRdb's copy holds only in-frame clones and misses some; the assay was immunoSEQ multiplex PCR. The data show 27,000 or so clones, roughly four fifths seen once. As to this clone: The antigen remains unidentified.

Overall study results and limits: Uninvolved adjacent lung, not tumor, had the highest T cell clonality. Only one tumor region went through sequencing, so heterogeneity may still be there. There were a median around 57 of the top 100 tumor clones appearing in adjacent lung. Longer overall survival was associated with a higher density of T cells in the blood.

Sequences were derived from peripheral blood, sampled before any cancer treatment. The chain couples TRBV5-4 to TRBJ2-7; TRBD2 might be the D (5 bases). This TCR was recovered from a woman between 40 and 69 years old with stage I lung adenocarcinoma. CDR3 loop: CATRPRGTYEQYF. The CDR3 DNA reads TGTGCCACCCGGCCCCGGGGAACCTACGAGCAGTACTTC. The variable domain in full, completed from reference TRBV5-4 and TRBJ2-7, reads ETGVTQSPTHLIKTRGQQVTLRCSSQSGHNTVSWYQQALGQGPQFIFQYYREEENGRGNFPPRFSGLQFPNYSSELNVNALELDDSALYLCATRPRGTYEQYFGPGTRLTVT.